Detailed here is one TCR beta chain. Its binding antigen is unknown. Base-call qualities are not available, and no considerably larger clone is one nucleotide away. The CDR3 starts with the cysteine, ends with the phenylalanine, and has 14 residues. Only CDR3 DNA is held: 42 bases, read in frame from base 1. The germline V gene sets CDR1 to SGHRS and CDR2 to YFSETQ. Compared with germline, V lacks 4 bases and J lacks 3 bases; bases without a gene match: 6. This record comes from a study of cytomegalovirus exposure and HLA in healthy donors (dated by TCRdb to about 2017). Some background on the complete study: An earlier analysis of roughly 610 of the donors reported approximately 260 Gb of sequence data and 95 million to 130 million unique TCR beta sequences obtained from 150 million to 200 million T cells. Donor age, sex, ethnicity and CMV serostatus were collected together with the repertoire data. Every repertoire in the discovery cohort had been generated on one and the same sequencing platform. The later analysis used no new phenotypic data to find candidate immune exposures, relying instead on TCR beta sequences and their occurrence across donors. The study profiled the T cell repertoires of 500 to 800 subjects by immunosequencing and related them to cytomegalovirus serostatus. Typing coverage varied by locus: roughly 629-640 donors for A, B, C, DRB1 and DQB1; more than 500 for DQA1; more than 600 for DPA1; approximately 490 for DPB1. A handful of DR-DQ haplotypes were handled as single units for association and clustering because linkage in the cohort was strong. The study aimed to test whether cataloging public T cell receptors could reveal signatures of past pathogen exposure. A later genetic analysis used genome-wide SNP genotypes for about three fifths of the roughly 700 donors, treating that subset as a discovery cohort. A later analysis re-examined previously published TCR beta repertoires from just over 650 donors and added high-resolution HLA genotyping to investigate patterns of TCR occurrence. Of the roughly 400 genotyped donors, more than 75% were placed in the genetic ancestry cluster associated with self-reported Caucasian donors. An early release covering roughly 600 HLA-typed donors comprised about 300 gigabases of sequencing data and about 90 million unique TCR sequences. In an earlier analysis of roughly 540 of the donors, high-throughput TCR beta sequencing was used to judge whether each TCR beta V gene segment behaved as functional or pseudogenic. To predict cytomegalovirus infection status, the study combined high-throughput TCR immunosequencing, statistical association of individual TCRs with disease status, and machine learning. Among around 400 genotyped donors of the cohort, an average of around 220,000 unique TCR beta nucleotide sequences was sequenced per donor, of which about 20% were non-productive. Both class I and class II loci were covered by HLA typing, at four-digit resolution. Along with the approximately 700-subject first cohort, a separate validation cohort of over a hundred different subjects was used.

Library preparation was by the immunoSEQ multiplex PCR assay. For the multiplex PCR, a mixture combining 60 forward primers for TCR Vbeta segments and 13 reverse primers for TCR Jbeta segments was used. Amplification of the CDR3 region of rearranged TCR beta genes was performed with a multiplex PCR assay on genomic DNA. The amplified TCR beta libraries were sequenced on the Illumina HiSeq System as 87-base-pair reads. Regarding the original processing steps: A later analysis counted approximately 74 million unique TCR beta chains across the 666 repertoires, and 9.5 million to 11 million of these chains were shared by at least two donors. Raw reads were error-corrected and collapsed into unique sequences by a nearest-neighbor algorithm in which closely related sequences were merged to remove PCR and sequencing errors. Alignment of CDR3 sequences to IMGT reference sequences was used to assign V, D and J gene segments. Each retained sequence needed at least a six-nucleotide match to both a V gene segment and a J gene segment. A rearrangement was called productive if the CDR3 had no stop codons and remained in frame with V and J, and every other rearrangement was called non-productive. CDR3 was defined by IMGT convention, running from the second conserved V-encoded cysteine to the conserved J-encoded phenylalanine. The earlier analysis of 500 to 750 of the donors excluded any sequence lacking an unambiguous match to a single V gene segment. In an earlier analysis of 587 of the donors, a V segment was called functional when productive rearrangements were above 56.7%, and segregating when the standard deviation between donors exceeded 5%. To diagnose cytomegalovirus status from the catalog of TCR beta chain sequences, a statistical classification framework was built. In a later analysis, TCR nucleotide sequences were compared against IMGT/GENE-DB human TR gene sequences so that V and J genes could be assigned. Using the TCRdist pipeline, a later analysis assigned CDR3 sequences along with most-parsimonious VDJ recombination scenarios. In a later analysis, each TCR beta chain was defined by its CDR3 amino acid sequence together with its V-gene family, and reads lacking a unique V-gene family were excluded. To address suspected cross-contamination and a sequencing artifact, a later analysis removed over 500 highly shared, low-generation-probability nucleotide sequences. In a later analysis, a clonal expansion index was calculated for each public chain from normalized within-repertoire ranks of inferred template counts. A later analysis computed generation probabilities with a VDJ recombination model fitted to out-of-frame rearrangements, and checked the results against IGoR. In a later analysis, TCR-TCR, TCR-HLA and TCR-CMV co-occurrence was scored with hypergeometric tests, and a repertoire-size bias correction was applied to TCR pairs. To estimate false discovery rates, a later analysis permuted the HLA or CMV assignments 20 times. In a later analysis, co-occurring TCRs were grouped using DBSCAN, and TCRdist sequence similarity was added for clustering within HLA-allele-positive subsets. Repertoires with fewer than 30,000 or more than 120,000 public chains, plus five repertoires with anomalous nucleotide sharing, were excluded from co-occurrence clustering. TCRdb took this table from immuneACCESS and kept in-frame rearrangements with V and J called. Such tables lack part of the clones; where checked against another copy, unresolved V genes explain under half of the gap, and the rest is unexplained. That table gives V, J and clone size, and the DNA gave D and trimming. In all, the sample holds about 61,000 clones, and 70% to 90% of those were seen once. Together, the top ten hold 1.5% of the sample.

Overall study results and their limits: In a later analysis, several top co-occurrence clusters were reported to appear linked to parvovirus B19, influenza, CMV and Epstein-Barr virus. A total of around 150 TCR beta chains were listed by the study as associated with cytomegalovirus. Because counts were too low, 15 to 20 rarely observed V segments, including chromosome 9 orphons, were left out of the earlier analysis of approximately 500 of the donors. A later analysis associated 16,951 TCR beta sequences with specific HLA alleles at a false discovery rate of 0.05. V-gene and J-gene trimming of TCR beta chains was associated with a missense DCLRE1C variant in a later genetic analysis, and the association was replicated in an independent cohort. A further reported finding was that TCR beta sequences accurately predicted the HLA-A and HLA-B alleles for most subjects in the first cohort. Some IMGT-functional V segments, including TRBV6-2 and TRBV6-3, could not be distinguished by the 87-base-pair reads and were therefore excluded. A later analysis found that TCR association rates varied across HLA loci, with DRB1 alleles showing the most associated TCRs and HLA-C alleles the fewest. In a later genetic analysis, fewer N-insertions in productive TCRs were reported among donors in an Asian-associated ancestry cluster than the roughly 700-donor mean. In vitro tests confirmed that three of the cytomegalovirus-associated TCR beta chains recognize cytomegalovirus antigens. Roughly uniform sequencing depth across donors was assumed in presence/absence analyses, although this assumption may not hold. Cytomegalovirus status was reported to be diagnosed by the classifier with high specificity and sensitivity in both the original and validation cohorts. While some public TCRs were present in many individuals, most TCR sequences turned up only very rarely across donors. For the cohort, immune exposure information was limited to CMV serostatus. In an earlier analysis of approximately 600 of the donors, most TCR beta V segments were observed in productive rearrangements about 90% or about 30% of the time, broadly matching IMGT annotations. HLA typing was unavailable for some donors at each locus, so association tests used only the typed subset. Linkage disequilibrium might explain the correlated functional status among segregating V segments, but an unknown experimental factor could not be excluded. Most CMV-associated TCR beta chains appeared to be HLA-restricted in a later analysis, and the HLA associations seemed to be driven largely by CMV exposure. The authors suggested that the approach could potentially be generalized to other disease states and immunological phenotypes. The cohort was sequenced for TCR beta chains only, and without alpha or paired-chain data the features that could be detected were limited. Compared with equally common non-associated chains, HLA-associated TCR beta chains in a later analysis were more clonally expanded and had lower generation probabilities. A cluster of highly shared sequence variants was judged likely to be a technical artifact of the sequencing pipeline. Assigning TCR associations to individual alleles was difficult when HLA alleles, especially DR and DQ, strongly co-occurred.

The cohort was made up of approximately 700 healthy bone marrow donors. At the time of sampling, all cohort members were nominally healthy, though unrecorded immune exposures were likely present. The donor was CMV seropositive and was included in the group of 290 or so seropositive cohort members. Each donor provided a peripheral blood sample, and peripheral blood mononuclear cells were used for TCR beta sequencing. The Qiagen DNeasy Blood Extraction Kit was used to extract genomic DNA from the blood cell samples. This TCR came from a young man in good health and CMV-seropositive. The sequence joins TRBV5-1 to TRBJ1-1, and 7 bases in between align with TRBD1. The sample comprised PBMCs. The CDR3 in this case is CASSSQGGDTEAFF. In nucleotides, the sequence is TGCGCCAGCAGCAGCCAGGGGGGAGACACTGAAGCTTTCTTT.